A single sample gave rise to the 5 T cell receptor beta chains below, sequenced in a study of shared clonotypes between healthy human individuals. Profiled with immunoSEQ multiplex PCR; TCRdb holds only in-frame clones, not every one. The sample contains about 2 million clones, 85% to 95% of which appear only once. Sequenced sample: naive CD4+ T cells sorted from blood. Subset specified: CD45RA+ positively selected. Source of these receptors: a man between 18 and 29 years old in good health.

V usage is TRBV29-1 and J usage is TRBJ2-5; 10 bases agree with TRBD2. The germline V gene has CDR1 SQVTM and CDR2 ANQGSEA. The CDR3 spans 16 residues. J lost 2 bases, V lost 0 bases, and 6 bases had no gene match. CDR3 loop: CSVEEGSGGLQETQYF. DNA of the CDR3: TGCAGCGTTGAAGAGGGTAGCGGGGGGTTGCAAGAGACCCAGTACTTC.

The J gene is TRBJ2-1, the V gene TRBV29-1; maybe TRBD2 (11 bases). This CDR3 has 18 amino acids. CDR1 and CDR2 from the germline V gene are SQVTM and ANQGSEA. V lost 5 bases and J 9 bases, leaving 32 bases between the germline ends. CDR3 in amino acids: CSVLGQGVVLAGATEQFF. CDR3 sequence (DNA): TGCAGCGTTCTCGGACAGGGGGTGGTACTAGCGGGAGCTACTGAGCAGTTCTTC.

The J gene is TRBJ1-2, the V gene TRBV30; D is unresolved. This CDR3 contains 17 residues. CDR1 GTSNPN and CDR2 SVGIG come from the germline V gene (reference sequence). Trimming took off 0 bases at V and 4 bases at J, with 21 bases between the two ends. The CDR3 DNA reads as TGTGCCTGGAGTGTACTCGATTGGGGTTCCGCTCTCTATGGCTACACCTTC. It specifies CAWSVLDWGSALYGYTF.

As concerns this clone: In the same sample, other DNA sequences code for this CDR3. The gene calls are TRBV11-2 and TRBJ2-1, with D unclear. Looked up from germline, CDR1 is SGHAT and CDR2 is FQNNGV. V was cut by 5 bases and J by 7 bases, with 9 bases left in between. The length of the CDR3 is 12 residues. The CDR3 spells CASSSSRNEQFF. The DNA for the CDR3 is TGTGCCAGCAGCAGTAGCCGTAATGAGCAGTTCTTC.

The chain joins TRBV30 to TRBJ1-1, with TRBD1 as a possible D gene (5 bases). Trimming took 4 bases from V and 3 from J, leaving 6 bases between them. The CDR3 is made up of 11 amino acids. Germline V gene sequence: CDR1 GTSNPN, CDR2 SVGIG (reference sequence). The CDR3 coding sequence is TGTGCCTGGACAGGGTACACTGAAGCTTTCTTT. Protein sequence: CAWTGYTEAFF.